This TCR beta chain comes out of a study of identical twins. The CDR3 extends over 14 amino acids. CDR1 is SGHTA, CDR2 FQGNSA, per germline. The V end lost 4 bases, the J end lost 6 bases, and 13 bases lay between the germline ends. TCRdb re-derived calls from the 5' RACE reads in MiXCR, one entry per CDR3 protein. The table lists 400,000 to 550,000 distinct CDR3 sequences, approximately 25% of them singletons, with 2.9% in the top ten. The table lists this clonotype with a few counts. These data also featured in a second study, about T cells expressing NK-cell markers. As that report states: In several experiments, an anti-gamma-delta TCR antibody restricted sorting to alpha-beta TCR T cells.

What was sequenced was CD4+ T cells sorted from blood. The source is a woman between 18 and 29 years old in good health. The V gene is TRBV7-2, the J gene TRBJ2-1; a possible D gene is TRBD1 (7 bases). The CDR3 here is CASSYTQGGNEQFF. The CDR3 bases are TGTGCCAGCAGCTACACCCAGGGGGGCAATGAGCAGTTCTTC.